This TCR beta chain was identified during a study of blood T cells in healthy people across ages (dated by TCRdb to the mid-2010s). Regarding the study in general: Template switching captured roughly one uniquely barcoded TCR beta cDNA molecule per two T cells in model experiments. The study measured age-related changes in TCR beta repertoire diversity using deep sequencing normalized with unique cDNA molecular identifiers. The study analyzed two additional independent replicas of 1 million unique cDNA reads from the same blood draw for two donors, one aged 18 to 29 and one aged 80 or older. To avoid experimental bias, donors of different ages were distributed randomly across sequencing lanes. The donors were divided into four age groups: young (average around 15 years), middle-aged (roughly 42), aged (about 61) and long-lived (about 79). What the study reported, not specific to this receptor: Compared with the aged group, the long-lived group had more naive CD4+ T cells, fewer expanded clones and increased TCR diversity, suggesting age selection. Because donor CMV infection status was unknown, age-related changes in expanded clonotypes were potentially confounded. Observed TCR beta diversity correlated strongly with the percentage of naive T cells measured by flow cytometry. Estimates of total diversity based on one million sequenced T cells were regarded as lower bounds and as underestimates. Since profiling was done on bulk unsorted PBMCs, naive and antigen-experienced compartments could not be conclusively compared. Observed TCR beta diversity per million T cells fell roughly linearly with age, and a significant reduction was already apparent by age about 38.

Library preparation used 5' RACE. TCRdb lists the instrument as Illumina HiSeq 2500. The second PCR ran for roughly 7 to 12 cycles and used a J-beta primer mix along with a sample-barcoded 5' primer. A unique molecular identifier was introduced onto each TCR beta cDNA molecule by a template-switch 5' adaptor carrying 12 random nucleotides. Each sample yielded at least 3 million CDR3-containing paired-end reads. The Mint cDNA synthesis kit, primed by a TRBC-specific oligonucleotide, was used to synthesize first-strand cDNA from all RNA. Following uracil-DNA glycosylase treatment, all cDNA underwent a first 18-cycle PCR with the universal primers M1SS and BC2_uni_R. On the study's bioinformatics: For normalization, 1 million high-quality reads, each with a distinct molecular identifier, were randomly selected from each sample. Instead of being binned into consensus sequences, reads that shared molecular identifiers were thrown out. MiTCR, run with a Q25 quality threshold and the strictest error-elimination algorithm, handled CDR3 identification, clonotype clustering and error correction. A nonparametric unseen species model with Euler transformation was used to estimate a lower bound on total TCR beta diversity. TCRdb cleaned the public reads at Q25 with fastp, built clones with MiXCR and kept in-frame beta chains. Each entry merges the rows of one CDR3 protein and shows their most common DNA and genes. The V and J calls come from TCRdb's annotation, not from the publication. This sample has 720,000 or so distinct CDR3 sequences in its table, and 35% to 50% of those were observed once. Clones ranked in the top ten supply 25% to 35% of the sample.

In the case of this clonotype: The target of this receptor is not known. No base quality values were provided; no much bigger clone lies one nucleotide off.

CDR1 is given as SGDLS and CDR2 as YYNGEE, both from the germline V gene. V trim: 1 base; J trim: 7 bases; unmatched bases: 12. The CDR3 starts with the cysteine, ends with the phenylalanine, and has 16 residues. The sequence is cut down to CDR3 DNA, 48 bases in frame from base 1. Donors were a few dozen systemically healthy Caucasian individuals from Russia aged 6 to 90 years. Each donor gave 8 to 10 milliliters of peripheral blood, drawn into EDTA-treated Vacutainer tubes. Ficoll-Paque density-gradient centrifugation was used to isolate PBMCs, with at least 7 million per sample. Trizol reagent was used to extract total RNA from PBMCs, with at least 6 micrograms per sample. The percentages of naive CD45RAhigh/CD27high T cells were determined by flow cytometry on a PBMC aliquot from every donor.

Sequenced material: blood. The receptor chain draws on TRBV9 and TRBJ2-7; 9 bases in the junction line up with TRBD1. The clonotype was recovered from a man at least 80 years old in good health. The sequenced DNA: TGTGCCAGCAGCGTAAAAGTGGGACAGGGTTTTTCGGAGCAGTACTTC. Translated, this gives CASSVKVGQGFSEQYF.